This T cell receptor beta chain comes out of a study of cytomegalovirus exposure and HLA in healthy donors (dated by TCRdb to the late 2010s). Background on the whole study: According to an earlier analysis of 550 to 700 of the donors, about 179 million T cells yielded 117 million unique TCR beta sequences and approximately 300 Gb of sequence data. Roughly 300 gigabases of sequencing data and approximately 84 million unique TCR sequences were included in an early release covering over 600 HLA-typed donors. Of the 398 genotyped donors, approximately 83% fell in the genetic ancestry cluster associated with self-reported Caucasian donors. The study was designed to test whether signatures of past pathogen exposure could be identified by cataloging public T cell receptors. The study profiled the T cell repertoires of about 640 subjects by immunosequencing and related them to cytomegalovirus serostatus. A separate validation cohort of some 130 different subjects was used in addition to the roughly 700-subject first cohort. High-throughput TCR immunosequencing, statistical association of individual TCRs with disease status, and machine learning were combined to predict cytomegalovirus infection status. A later analysis re-analyzed previously published TCR beta repertoires from roughly 690 donors and added high-resolution HLA genotyping to study TCR occurrence patterns. The later analysis used no new phenotypic data to find candidate immune exposures, relying instead on TCR beta sequences and their occurrence across donors. To decide whether each TCR beta V gene segment behaved as functional or pseudogenic, an earlier analysis of fewer than 750 of the donors relied on high-throughput TCR beta sequencing. Donor age, sex, ethnicity and CMV serostatus were compiled together with the repertoire data. A later genetic analysis used genome-wide SNP genotypes for about 60% of the roughly 700 donors, treating that subset as a discovery cohort. Every discovery cohort repertoire had been produced on one sequencing platform. Both class I and class II loci were covered by HLA typing, at four-digit resolution. The number of donors typed differed by locus, with 629-630 for A, B, C, DRB1 and DQB1, around 560 for DQA1, some 570 for DPA1, and approximately 470 for DPB1. Roughly five DR-DQ haplotypes were handled as single units for association and clustering, since linkage in the cohort was strong. Among 398 genotyped donors of the cohort, an average of about 240,000 unique TCR beta nucleotide sequences were sequenced per donor, about a sixth of them non-productive. Findings and caveats that apply to the study as a whole: The classifier was reported to diagnose cytomegalovirus status with high specificity and sensitivity in both the original and validation cohorts. In the study, approximately 160 TCR beta chains were listed as associated with cytomegalovirus. For the cohort, immune exposure information was limited to CMV serostatus. An association between a missense DCLRE1C variant and V-gene and J-gene trimming of TCR beta chains was found in a later genetic analysis and replicated in an independent cohort. A further reported finding was that TCR beta sequences accurately predicted the HLA-A and HLA-B alleles for most subjects in the first cohort. A few of the identified cytomegalovirus-associated TCR beta chains were confirmed in vitro to be specific for cytomegalovirus antigens. The sequencing pipeline was judged likely to have produced a cluster of highly shared sequence variants as a technical artifact. A later analysis found that HLA-associated TCR beta chains were more clonally expanded and had lower generation probabilities than equally common non-associated chains. The authors suggested that the approach could potentially be generalized to other disease states and immunological phenotypes. According to a later analysis, TCR association rates differed among HLA loci, with DRB1 alleles showing the most associated TCRs and HLA-C alleles showing the fewest. A later analysis reported that several top co-occurrence clusters appeared linked to parvovirus B19, influenza, CMV and Epstein-Barr virus. Only TCR beta chains were sequenced in this cohort, and the absence of alpha or paired-chain data limited detectable features. The presence/absence analyses assumed that sequencing depth was roughly uniform across donors, and that assumption may not be true. Because counts were too low, seventeen rarely observed V segments, including chromosome 9 orphons, were excluded from the earlier analysis of roughly 580 of the donors. Across donors, most TCR sequences were observed very rarely, whereas some public TCRs were present in many individuals. An earlier analysis of approximately 500 of the donors showed that most TCR beta V segments appeared in productive rearrangements either about 90% or about 30% of the time, which broadly matched IMGT annotations. Because some donors lacked HLA typing at each locus, the association tests relied only on the typed subset. According to a later analysis, most CMV-associated TCR beta chains appeared to be HLA-restricted, and the HLA associations seemed to be driven largely by CMV exposure. Compared with the approximately 670-donor mean, donors in an Asian-associated ancestry cluster had fewer N-insertions in productive TCRs, according to a later genetic analysis. Linkage disequilibrium might explain the correlated functional status among segregating V segments, but an unknown experimental factor could not be ruled out. Strong co-occurrence of HLA alleles, especially DR and DQ, made assigning TCR associations to individual alleles difficult. Some IMGT-functional V segments, including TRBV6-2 and TRBV6-3, could not be told apart with the 87-base-pair reads, so those segments were excluded. At a false discovery rate of 0.05, a later analysis linked under 20,000 TCR beta sequences to specific HLA alleles.

As regards this clone: Its antigen is unknown. The sample holds no much larger clone one base away, and base qualities are not on file.

CDR1 SNHLY and CDR2 FYNNEI are derived from the germline V gene. The CDR3 runs 15 residues from the cysteine to the phenylalanine. Only the CDR3 DNA is retained, 45 bases long and in frame from the first base. The V end loses 3 bases and the J end loses 2 bases, and a stretch of 11 bases separates them. The cohort was made up of 650 to 700 healthy bone marrow donors. At the time of sampling, all cohort members were nominally healthy, though unrecorded immune exposures were likely present. The donor tested CMV seronegative, placing the donor among the 300 to 400 seronegative members of the cohort. A peripheral blood sample was provided by each donor, and peripheral blood mononuclear cells were used for TCR beta sequencing. The Qiagen DNeasy Blood Extraction Kit was used to extract genomic DNA from the blood cell samples. Libraries were prepared through the immunoSEQ multiplex PCR assay. A mixture of 60 forward primers for TCR Vbeta segments and 13 reverse primers for TCR Jbeta segments was used in the multiplex PCR. Amplification of the CDR3 region of rearranged TCR beta genes was performed with a multiplex PCR assay on genomic DNA. The Illumina HiSeq System was used to sequence the amplified TCR beta libraries as 87-base-pair reads. The study's own analysis went as follows. A later analysis tallied tens of millions of unique TCR beta chains across the roughly 610 repertoires, and approximately 12 million of those chains were shared by two or more donors. A nearest-neighbor algorithm error-corrected the raw reads and collapsed the reads into unique sequences, merging closely related sequences to remove PCR and sequencing errors. V, D and J gene segments were assigned by aligning CDR3 sequences to IMGT reference sequences. For a sequence to be retained, a match of at least six nucleotides was required to both a V gene segment and a J gene segment. Rearrangements were classified as productive when the CDR3 lacked stop codons and remained in frame with V and J, and all other rearrangements were classified as non-productive. Following IMGT convention, CDR3 was defined as the stretch from the second conserved V-encoded cysteine to the conserved J-encoded phenylalanine. The earlier analysis of fewer than 700 of the donors excluded sequences that lacked an unambiguous match to a single V gene segment. In an earlier analysis of 587 of the donors, a V segment was called functional when productive rearrangements were above 56.7%, and segregating when the standard deviation between donors exceeded 5%. A statistical classification framework was built to diagnose cytomegalovirus status from the catalog of TCR beta chain sequences. In a later analysis, V and J genes were assigned by comparing TCR nucleotide sequences against IMGT/GENE-DB human TR gene sequences. Using the TCRdist pipeline, a later analysis assigned CDR3 sequences along with most-parsimonious VDJ recombination scenarios. In a later analysis, every TCR beta chain was defined by the combination of its CDR3 amino acid sequence and its V-gene family, and reads without a unique V-gene family were dropped. To address suspected cross-contamination and a sequencing artifact, a later analysis removed roughly 640 highly shared, low-generation-probability nucleotide sequences. A later analysis calculated a clonal expansion index for each public chain from normalized within-repertoire ranks of inferred template counts. In a later analysis, generation probabilities were computed using a VDJ recombination model fitted to out-of-frame rearrangements, and the results were checked against IGoR. In a later analysis, hypergeometric tests were used to score TCR-TCR, TCR-HLA and TCR-CMV co-occurrence, with a repertoire-size bias correction applied to TCR pairs. False discovery rates were estimated in a later analysis by permuting HLA or CMV assignments 20 times. In a later analysis, co-occurring TCRs were grouped using DBSCAN, and TCRdist sequence similarity was added for clustering within HLA-allele-positive subsets. Repertoires with fewer than 30,000 or more than 120,000 public chains, plus five repertoires with anomalous nucleotide sharing, were excluded from co-occurrence clustering. The clones in this table, taken by TCRdb from immuneACCESS, are in-frame only. Not every clone is retained; where verified, under half of the shortfall comes from an unresolved V gene, and the cause of the rest is unknown. For V, J and clone size, that table is used; D and trimming come from the DNA. The sample data list more than 140,000 clones, and 75% to 80% of these were observed just once. Clones ranked in the top ten supply 1.5% to 2% of the sample.

Here the chain combines TRBV2 and TRBJ2-1; TRBD2 is possibly the D segment (6 matching bases). The sequenced sample was PBMCs. This sequence originates from a female donor in good health and CMV-seronegative. The DNA reads as follows: TGTGCCAGCAGTGATGGGACTTACCCCTACAATGAGCAGTTCTTC. It translates to CASSDGTYPYNEQFF.